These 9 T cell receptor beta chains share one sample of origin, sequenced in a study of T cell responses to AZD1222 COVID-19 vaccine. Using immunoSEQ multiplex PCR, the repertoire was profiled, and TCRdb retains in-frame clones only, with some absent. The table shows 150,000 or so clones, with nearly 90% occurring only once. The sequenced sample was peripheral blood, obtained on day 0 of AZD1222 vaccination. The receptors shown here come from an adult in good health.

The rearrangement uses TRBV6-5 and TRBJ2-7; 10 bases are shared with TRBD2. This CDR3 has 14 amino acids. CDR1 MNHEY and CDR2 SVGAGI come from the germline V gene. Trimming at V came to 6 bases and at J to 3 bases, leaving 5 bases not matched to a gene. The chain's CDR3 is CASRRAGGIYEQYF. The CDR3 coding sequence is TGTGCCAGCAGGAGAGCGGGAGGGATCTACGAGCAGTACTTC.

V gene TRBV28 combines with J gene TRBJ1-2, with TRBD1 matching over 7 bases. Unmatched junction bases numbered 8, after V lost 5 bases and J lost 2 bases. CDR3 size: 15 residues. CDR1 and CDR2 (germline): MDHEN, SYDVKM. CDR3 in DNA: TGTGCCAGCAGTACGCAGGGGGGACAGAACTATGGCTACACCTTC. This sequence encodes CASSTQGGQNYGYTF.

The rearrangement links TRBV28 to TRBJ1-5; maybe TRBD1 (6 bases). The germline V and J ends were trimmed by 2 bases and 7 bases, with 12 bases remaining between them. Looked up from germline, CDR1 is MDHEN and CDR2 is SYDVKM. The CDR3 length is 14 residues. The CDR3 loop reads CASSLSRGGQPQHF. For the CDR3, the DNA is TGTGCCAGCAGTTTAAGCAGGGGAGGCCAGCCCCAGCATTTT. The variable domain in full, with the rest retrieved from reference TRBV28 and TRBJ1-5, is DVKVTQSSRYLVKRTGEKVFLECVQDMDHENMFWYRQDPGLGLRLIYFSYDVKMKEKGDIPEGYSVSREKKERFSLILESASTNQTSMYLCASSLSRGGQPQHFGDGTRLSIL.

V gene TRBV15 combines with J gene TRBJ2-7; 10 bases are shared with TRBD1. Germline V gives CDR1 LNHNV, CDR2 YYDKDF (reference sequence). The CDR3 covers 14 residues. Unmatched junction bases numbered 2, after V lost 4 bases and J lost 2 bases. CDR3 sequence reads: CATSTGQGAYEQYF. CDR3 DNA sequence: TGTGCCACCAGCACTGGACAGGGGGCCTACGAGCAGTACTTC.

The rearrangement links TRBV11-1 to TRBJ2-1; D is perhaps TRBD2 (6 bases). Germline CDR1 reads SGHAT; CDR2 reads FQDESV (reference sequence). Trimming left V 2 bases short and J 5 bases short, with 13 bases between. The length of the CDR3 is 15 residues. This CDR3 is CASSLSPGANNEQFF. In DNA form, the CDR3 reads TGTGCCAGCAGCTTATCTCCGGGAGCAAACAATGAGCAGTTCTTC. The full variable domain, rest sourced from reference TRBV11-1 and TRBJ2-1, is EAEVAQSPRYKITEKSQAVAFWCDPISGHATLYWYRQILGQGPELLVQFQDESVVDDSQLPKDRFSAERLKGVDSTLKIQPAELGDSAMYLCASSLSPGANNEQFFGPGTRLTVL.

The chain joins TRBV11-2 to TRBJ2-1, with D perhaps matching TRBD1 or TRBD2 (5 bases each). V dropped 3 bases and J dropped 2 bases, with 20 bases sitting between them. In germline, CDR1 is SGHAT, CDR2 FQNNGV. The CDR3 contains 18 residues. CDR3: CASSFDGRLRGTYNEQFF. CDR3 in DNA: TGTGCCAGCAGCTTCGACGGACGTTTGAGGGGAACCTACAATGAGCAGTTCTTC.

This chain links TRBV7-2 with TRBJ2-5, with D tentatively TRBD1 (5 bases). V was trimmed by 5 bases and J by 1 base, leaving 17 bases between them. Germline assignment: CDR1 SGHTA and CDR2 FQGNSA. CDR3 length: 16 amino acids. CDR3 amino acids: CASSGARNSRQETQYF. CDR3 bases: TGTGCCAGCAGCGGGGCGAGGAACAGCCGCCAAGAGACCCAGTACTTC.

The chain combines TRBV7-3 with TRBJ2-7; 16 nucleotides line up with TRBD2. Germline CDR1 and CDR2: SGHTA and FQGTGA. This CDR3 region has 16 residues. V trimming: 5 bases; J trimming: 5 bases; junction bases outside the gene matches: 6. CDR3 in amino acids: CASSPGTSGRADEQYF. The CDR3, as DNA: TGTGCCAGCAGCCCAGGGACTAGCGGGAGGGCCGACGAGCAGTACTTC.

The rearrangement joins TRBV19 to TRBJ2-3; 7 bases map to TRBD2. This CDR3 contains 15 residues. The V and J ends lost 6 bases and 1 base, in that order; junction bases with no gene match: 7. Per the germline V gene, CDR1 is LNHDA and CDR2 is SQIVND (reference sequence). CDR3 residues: CASRPPGLRTDTQYF. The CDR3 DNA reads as TGTGCCAGTAGGCCTCCGGGACTACGCACAGATACGCAGTATTTT.